The rows below give T cell receptor beta chains drawn from one sample of a study of T cell responses to AZD1222 COVID-19 vaccine. Profiled with immunoSEQ multiplex PCR; TCRdb holds only in-frame clones, not every one. The table has around 150,000 clones, about 91% seen once; the top ten hold around 2%. This sample comprised peripheral blood, obtained on day 0 of AZD1222 vaccination. The origin of the receptors is an adult in good health. CDR3s include the opening cysteine and the closing phenylalanine or tryptophan. The D gene is left open where the match is weak. A clone size is listed for some rows: how often the clone was seen (once, few, many), or a class if it is expanded.

abundance	v_gene	j_gene	len	d_gene	CDR3aa	CDR3nt
.	TRBV28	TRBJ1-2	14	.	CASSPYWRNYGYTF	TGTGCCAGCAGTCCCTACTGGAGAAACTATGGCTACACCTTC
.	TRBV11-2	TRBJ1-2	14	.	CASSTGWGTDGYTF	TGTGCCAGCAGCACGGGGTGGGGGACCGATGGCTACACCTTC
.	TRBV7-8	TRBJ1-2	14	TRBD1	CASSRDSLKRGYTF	TGTGCCAGCAGCCGGGACAGTCTTAAGCGTGGCTACACCTTC
.	TRBV9	TRBJ2-1	15	TRBD1	CASSPPQGAGNEQFF	TGTGCCAGCAGCCCGCCCCAGGGGGCTGGGAATGAGCAGTTCTTC
once	TRBV3-1/TRBV3-2	TRBJ1-1	12	.	CASSQDRDRAFF	TGTGCCAGCAGCCAAGACAGGGACCGAGCTTTCTTT
once	TRBV30	TRBJ1-2	14	.	CAWSPYLRGGGYTF	TGTGCCTGGAGTCCCTATTTGAGGGGCGGCGGCTACACCTTC
once	TRBV7-2	TRBJ1-5	15	TRBD1	CASSLRQGRSQPQHF	TGTGCCAGCAGCCTTCGACAGGGACGGAGTCAGCCCCAGCATTTT
once	TRBV7-2	TRBJ1-2	16	.	CASSLDRGAAIYGYTF	TGTGCCAGCAGCTTAGATCGAGGGGCGGCCATATATGGCTACACCTTC
.	TRBV19	TRBJ2-5	13	.	CASSVSVQETQYF	TGTGCCAGTAGTGTGTCAGTCCAAGAGACCCAGTACTTC
once	TRBV27	TRBJ1-2	14	TRBD1	CASSPSQGFYGYTF	TGTGCCAGCAGTCCCTCACAGGGGTTCTATGGCTACACCTTC
medium-sized	TRBV6-1	TRBJ1-2	15	TRBD1	CASSEWVDRVDGYTF	TGTGCCAGCAGTGAATGGGTAGACAGGGTTGATGGCTACACCTTC
once	TRBV10-1	TRBJ2-5	13	TRBD1	CASAAGTGETQYF	TGCGCCAGCGCCGCGGGGACAGGAGAGACCCAGTACTTC
once	TRBV9	TRBJ1-2	15	TRBD1	CASSGYRGGGYGYTF	TGTGCCAGCAGTGGCTACAGGGGAGGAGGGTATGGCTACACCTTC
few	TRBV5-6	TRBJ1-2	13	.	CASSLSRGDSYTF	TGTGCCAGCAGCTTATCCAGGGGAGATAGCTACACCTTC
once	TRBV7-2	TRBJ1-4	18	.	CASSLIQGNPLLPEKLFF	TGTGCCAGCAGCTTGATCCAGGGGAACCCCCTCCTCCCTGAAAAACTGTTTTTT
.	TRBV28	TRBJ2-7	14	TRBD2	CASIGTSGPWEQYF	TGTGCCAGCATCGGGACTAGCGGGCCGTGGGAGCAGTACTTC
.	TRBV28	TRBJ1-6	14	.	CASSLAGRGSPLHF	TGTGCCAGCAGTTTAGCAGGAAGGGGTTCACCCCTCCACTTT
.	TRBV7-3	TRBJ2-6	13	.	CASSSPGANVLTF	TGTGCCAGCAGCTCTCCTGGGGCCAACGTCCTGACTTTC
few	TRBV6-7	TRBJ1-2	15	TRBD1	CASSYEDRGERGYTF	TGTGCCAGCAGTTACGAGGACAGGGGGGAGAGGGGCTACACCTTC
.	TRBV5-4	TRBJ1-1	13	.	CASSLDFYTEAFF	TGTGCCAGCAGCTTGGATTTTTACACTGAAGCTTTCTTT
.	TRBV4-2	TRBJ1-6	15	.	CASRKPGTTNSPLHF	TGTGCCAGCAGGAAACCGGGGACAACGAATTCACCCCTCCACTTT
few	TRBV27	TRBJ2-7	15	TRBD2	CASSSWLAGPYEQYF	TGTGCCAGCAGTTCGTGGCTAGCGGGGCCCTACGAGCAGTACTTC
.	TRBV18	TRBJ1-5	15	.	CASSGDWGGNQPQHF	TGTGCCAGCTCAGGGGATTGGGGAGGCAATCAGCCCCAGCATTTT
.	TRBV27	TRBJ1-2	15	.	CASSQKLTGLWGYTF	TGTGCCAGCAGCCAAAAGCTAACAGGTTTATGGGGCTACACCTTC
.	TRBV4-3	TRBJ2-7	14	.	CASSQDFLSYEQYF	TGCGCCAGCAGCCAAGACTTCCTCTCTTACGAGCAGTACTTC
.	TRBV12-3/TRBV12-4	TRBJ1-2	13	.	CATSGSPNYGYTF	TGTGCCACCTCAGGGTCGCCCAACTATGGCTACACCTTC
.	TRBV10-3	TRBJ2-1	12	.	CAISELGTEQFF	TGTGCCATCAGTGAGCTAGGGACTGAGCAGTTCTTC